This T cell receptor (beta chain) was sequenced for a study of blood T cell repertoires in COVID-19. Using immunoSEQ multiplex PCR, the repertoire was profiled, and TCRdb retains in-frame clones only, with some absent. This table has 84,000 or so clones, roughly 80% appearing once. The sequence came from an elderly man with active or convalescent COVID-19. Sequenced material: peripheral blood.

CDR3 sequence (DNA): TGTGCCAGCAGCCCAGGGATCGACTATGGCTACACCTTC. Encoded protein: CASSPGIDYGYTF. The V call is TRBV4-2, the J call TRBJ1-2; possible D gene TRBD1, 5 bases. Germline CDR1 reads LGHNA; CDR2 reads YNFKEQ. V was shortened by 4 bases and J by 3 bases, with 9 bases between the two germline ends. The CDR3 is 13 residues long.